Presented here are 6 T cell receptor beta chains from one specimen sequenced in a study of OX40 agonist ivuxolimab in advanced cancers. Libraries were prepared by immunoSEQ multiplex PCR; TCRdb keeps only in-frame clonotypes and omits some of them. The top ten clones hold around 1.6% of a sample with almost 90,000 clones, approximately 87% of them seen once. The input for sequencing was CD4+ or CD8+ T cells sorted from blood, taken in a trial of the OX40 agonist ivuxolimab. Source of these receptors: an adult with an advanced solid tumor such as melanoma, head and neck, liver or kidney cancer.

The J gene is TRBJ2-7, the V gene TRBV19, with a possible D match to TRBD1 (5 bases). CDR1 LNHDA and CDR2 SQIVND come from the germline V gene (reference sequence). This CDR3 has 13 residues. The ends were cut back, 8 bases at V and 2 bases at J, with 13 bases in the middle. CDR3 sequence reads: CASSLDKTYEQYF. CDR3 nucleotides: TGTGCCAGTTCCCTGGACAAGACCTACGAGCAGTACTTC. The whole variable domain, filled in from reference TRBV19 and TRBJ2-7, reads DGGITQSPKYLFRKEGQNVTLSCEQNLNHDAMYWYRQDPGQGLRLIYYSQIVNDFQKGDIAEGYSVSREKKESFPLTVTSAQKNPTAFYLCASSLDKTYEQYFGPGTRLTVT.

The chain employs TRBV6-5 and TRBJ2-7; D may be TRBD1 (5 bases). Germline values: CDR1 MNHEY, CDR2 SVGAGI. This CDR3 has 11 amino acids. With 6 bases removed from V and 5 bases from J, the gap between germline ends came to 8 bases. Here the CDR3 DNA reads TGTGCCAGCAGCAGGGAACACGAGCAGTACTTC. Translating it yields CASSREHEQYF.

The rearrangement joins TRBV5-1 to TRBJ2-5; 7 bases agree with TRBD2. CDR3 length: 14 residues. The V segment lost 0 bases and the J segment 4 bases; nucleotides outside the gene matches: 3. Germline V gene lookup returns CDR1 SGHRS and CDR2 YFSETQ. The CDR3 DNA sequence: TGCGCCAGCAGCTTGGAGGGAGGGCGAGAGACCCAGTACTTC. Its translation is CASSLEGGRETQYF.

The CDR3 loop reads CARQDRGRTDTQYF. The CDR3 DNA sequence: TGTGCCAGGCAGGATCGGGGGCGAACAGATACGCAGTATTTT. This chain joins TRBV19 and TRBJ2-3; D may match TRBD1 or TRBD2 (6 bases each). The germline CDR1 and CDR2 sequences are LNHDA and SQIVND (reference sequence). CDR3 length: 14 amino acids. V lost 9 bases and J lost 3, with 16 bases in between.

The V call is TRBV5-1, the J call TRBJ2-1; 7 bases are shared with TRBD2. This CDR3 is 17 amino acids long. V shed 4 bases, J shed 7 bases, and the junction held 17 bases outside the gene matches. Germline CDR1 SGHRS, CDR2 YFSETQ. The CDR3 nucleotides are TGCGCCAGCAGCGACCCCCTGGGAGGGAGGGAAGGTAATGAGCAGTTCTTC. It codes for CASSDPLGGREGNEQFF.

The rearrangement links TRBV4-3 to TRBJ2-2, with 13 bases identical to TRBD2. Germline values: CDR1 LGHNA, CDR2 YSLEER. The CDR3 extends over 19 amino acids. Trimming took 0 bases from V and 7 from J; bases not matched to a gene: 11. Here the CDR3 reads CASSQDPPGTSGIFGELFF. The CDR3 nucleotides read TGCGCCAGCAGCCAAGACCCTCCCGGGACTAGCGGGATATTCGGGGAGCTGTTTTTT.